The rows below give T cell receptor beta chains drawn from one sample of a study of identical twins. TCRdb fed the 5' RACE reads into MiXCR, producing one record per CDR3 protein. The sample includes 500,000 or so distinct CDR3 sequences, approximately 22% of them seen just once. These data are also associated with another study on T cells expressing NK-cell markers.

Input material: CD4+ T cells sorted from blood. The receptors derive from a woman aged 18-29 years in good health. CDR3s include the opening cysteine and the closing phenylalanine or tryptophan. The D gene is left open where the match is weak. Some rows mark clone size as missing; the rest say once, few, many or name a class of expanded clone.

>TRBV4-2|few|TRBJ2-2|NA
CASSQGVQNTGELFF
TGTGCCAGCAGCCAAGGTGTCCAGAACACCGGGGAGCTGTTTTTT
>TRBV11-2|once|TRBJ2-3|TRBD2
CASTAGTRLGRDTQYF
TGTGCCAGCACAGCCGGGACTAGGTTGGGGCGGGATACGCAGTATTTT
>TRBV7-9|NA|TRBJ2-7|NA
CASSPRLGDEQYF
TGTGCCAGCAGCCCACGACTGGGGGACGAGCAGTACTTC
>TRBV6-2/TRBV6-3|NA|TRBJ2-2|TRBD2
CASIGGRYTGELFF
TGTGCCAGCATCGGGGGGAGATACACCGGGGAGCTGTTTTTT
>TRBV5-1|NA|TRBJ2-1|TRBD2
CASSLEPGTSRISPFF
TGCGCCAGCAGCTTGGAACCCGGGACTAGTCGTATCTCTCCGTTCTTC
>TRBV5-1|few|TRBJ2-2|TRBD2
CASSPSSGTGELFF
TGCGCCAGCAGTCCGTCTAGCGGGACGGGGGAGCTGTTTTTT
>TRBV20-1|few|TRBJ2-5|TRBD2
CSARPSGSQETQYF
TGCAGTGCTAGACCTAGCGGGAGCCAAGAGACCCAGTACTTC
>TRBV20-1|few|TRBJ1-2|NA
CSATQGPRGPDGYTF
TGCAGTGCTACCCAGGGACCTCGGGGCCCCGATGGCTACACCTTC
>TRBV7-9|NA|TRBJ1-1|NA
CASSLPVLNTEAFF
TGTGCCAGCAGCTTACCAGTACTGAACACTGAAGCTTTCTTT
>TRBV5-1|NA|TRBJ1-1|NA
CASSLRRDIEAFF
TGCGCCAGCAGCTTGCGCCGGGACATTGAAGCTTTCTTT
>TRBV29-1|few|TRBJ2-1|NA
CSVAPLDIWNEQFF
TGCAGCGTTGCCCCACTGGATATTTGGAATGAGCAGTTCTTC
>TRBV3-1|NA|TRBJ2-7|NA
CASSQSRPGQNDYEQYF
TGTGCCAGCAGCCAAAGCCGACCGGGACAAAACGATTACGAGCAGTACTTC
>TRBV5-1|NA|TRBJ2-7|TRBD2
CASSLRSGRALGTEQYF
TGCGCCAGCAGCTTGCGTAGCGGGAGGGCCTTAGGTACCGAGCAGTACTTC
>TRBV6-2/TRBV6-3|NA|TRBJ2-5|NA
CASSNRQGNQETQYF
TGTGCCAGCAGTAACCGGCAGGGGAATCAAGAGACCCAGTACTTC
>TRBV12-3/TRBV12-4|NA|TRBJ2-1|TRBD2
CASSLGVTSRYNEQFF
TGTGCCAGCAGTTTAGGGGTGACTAGCCGTTACAATGAGCAGTTCTTC
>TRBV4-2|few|TRBJ2-5|TRBD2
CASSQGVAGGQETQYF
TGTGCCAGCAGCCAAGGGGTAGCGGGGGGGCAGGAGACCCAGTACTTC
>TRBV15|many|TRBJ2-7|NA
CATSRDYGGGYEQYF
TGTGCCACCAGCAGAGATTATGGTGGGGGATACGAGCAGTACTTC